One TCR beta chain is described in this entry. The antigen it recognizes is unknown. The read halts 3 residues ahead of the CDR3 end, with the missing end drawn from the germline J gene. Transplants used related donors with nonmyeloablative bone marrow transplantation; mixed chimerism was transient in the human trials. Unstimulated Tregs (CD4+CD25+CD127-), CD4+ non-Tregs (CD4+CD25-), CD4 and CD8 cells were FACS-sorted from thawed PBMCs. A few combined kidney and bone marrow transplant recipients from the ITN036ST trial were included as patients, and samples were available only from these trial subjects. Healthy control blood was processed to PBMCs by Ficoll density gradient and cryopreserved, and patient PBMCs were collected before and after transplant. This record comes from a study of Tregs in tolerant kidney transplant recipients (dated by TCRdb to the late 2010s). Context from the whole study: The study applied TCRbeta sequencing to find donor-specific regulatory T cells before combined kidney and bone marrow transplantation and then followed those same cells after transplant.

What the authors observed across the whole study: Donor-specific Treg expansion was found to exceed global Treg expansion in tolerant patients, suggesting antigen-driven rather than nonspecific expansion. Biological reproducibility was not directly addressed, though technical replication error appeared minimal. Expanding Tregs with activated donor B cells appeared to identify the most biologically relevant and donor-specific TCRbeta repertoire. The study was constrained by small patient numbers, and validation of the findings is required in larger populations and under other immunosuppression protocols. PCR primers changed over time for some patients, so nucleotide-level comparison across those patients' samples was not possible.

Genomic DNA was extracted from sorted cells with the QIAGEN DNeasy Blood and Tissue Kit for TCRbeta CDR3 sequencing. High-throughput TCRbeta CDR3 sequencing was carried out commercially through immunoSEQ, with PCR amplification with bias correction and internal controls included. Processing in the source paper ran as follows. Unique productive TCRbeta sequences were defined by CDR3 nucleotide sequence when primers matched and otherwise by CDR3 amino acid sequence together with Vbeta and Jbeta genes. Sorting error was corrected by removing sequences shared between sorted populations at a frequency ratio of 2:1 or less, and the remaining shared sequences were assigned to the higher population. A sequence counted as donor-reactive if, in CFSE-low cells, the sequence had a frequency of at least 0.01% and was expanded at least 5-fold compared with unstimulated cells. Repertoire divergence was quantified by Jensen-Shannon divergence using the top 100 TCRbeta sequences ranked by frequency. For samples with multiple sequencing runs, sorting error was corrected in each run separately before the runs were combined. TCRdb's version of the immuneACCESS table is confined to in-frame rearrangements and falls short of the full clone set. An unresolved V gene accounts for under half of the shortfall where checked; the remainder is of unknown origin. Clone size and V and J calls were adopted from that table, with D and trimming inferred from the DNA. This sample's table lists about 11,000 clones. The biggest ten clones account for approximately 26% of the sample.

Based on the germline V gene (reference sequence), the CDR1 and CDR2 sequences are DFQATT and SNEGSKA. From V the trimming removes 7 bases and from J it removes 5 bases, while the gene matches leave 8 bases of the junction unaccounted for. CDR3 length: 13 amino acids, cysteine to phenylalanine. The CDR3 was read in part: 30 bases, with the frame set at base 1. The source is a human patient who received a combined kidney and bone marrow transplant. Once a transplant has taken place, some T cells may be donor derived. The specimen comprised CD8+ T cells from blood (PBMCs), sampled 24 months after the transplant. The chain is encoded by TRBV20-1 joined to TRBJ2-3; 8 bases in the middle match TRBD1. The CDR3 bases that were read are TGCAGTGGGGCGACAGGGGTAATAGATACG. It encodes CSGATGVIDT. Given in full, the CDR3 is CSGATGVIDTQYF.